This TCR beta chain was obtained from a study of blood T cell repertoires in COVID-19. As for the study in general: COVID-19 samples from acute and convalescent phases originated in the United States, Italy and Spain. In each case, the material was cDNA or gDNA derived from T cells, B-cell-depleted T cells, or PBMCs.

Trimming cost V 0 bases and J 7 bases; bases outside gene matches: 1. CDR3 length: 13 residues. Germline lookup yields CDR1 SGHRS and CDR2 YFSETQ. Per the authors' pipeline: Estimates of nucleated cell counts were drawn from the amplification of reference gene primers. The assay was immunoSEQ multiplex PCR, and TCRdb's table has in-frame clones only and misses some. V, J and clone size reflect that table, while D and trimming were determined from the DNA. This sample carries about 200,000 clones, approximately 80% of them seen once, and the ten largest clones take 13%. This sequence joins TRBV5-1 and TRBJ2-7; 10 nucleotides agree with TRBD2. This receptor was identified in a human donor in a cohort sampled during active COVID-19. The sample comprised peripheral blood. CDR3 nucleotides: TGCGCCAGCAGCTTGGTACTAGCGGGGGAGCAGTACTTC. Translating it yields CASSLVLAGEQYF.